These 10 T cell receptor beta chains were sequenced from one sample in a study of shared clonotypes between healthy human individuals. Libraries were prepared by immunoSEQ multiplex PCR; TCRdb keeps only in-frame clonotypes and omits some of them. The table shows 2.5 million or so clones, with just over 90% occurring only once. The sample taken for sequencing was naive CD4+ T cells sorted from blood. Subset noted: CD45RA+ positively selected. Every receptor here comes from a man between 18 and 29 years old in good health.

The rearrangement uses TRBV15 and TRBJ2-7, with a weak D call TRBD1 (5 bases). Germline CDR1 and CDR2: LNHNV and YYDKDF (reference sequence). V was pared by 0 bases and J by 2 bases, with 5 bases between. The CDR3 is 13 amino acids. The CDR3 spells CATSRETAYEQYF. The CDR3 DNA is TGTGCCACCAGCAGAGAGACAGCCTACGAGCAGTACTTC.

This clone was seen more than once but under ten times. The CDR3 DNA follows: TGTGCCAGCAGCCCCCACGGGCTCGAAGATGGAGGGAACTATGGCTACACCTTC. Its translation: CASSPHGLEDGGNYGYTF. This rearrangement joins TRBV9 to TRBJ1-2; unclear D gene. V lost 4 bases to trimming and J lost 2 bases, with 24 bases between them. CDR1 and CDR2 from the germline V gene are SGDLS and YYNGEE. CDR3 size: 18 residues.

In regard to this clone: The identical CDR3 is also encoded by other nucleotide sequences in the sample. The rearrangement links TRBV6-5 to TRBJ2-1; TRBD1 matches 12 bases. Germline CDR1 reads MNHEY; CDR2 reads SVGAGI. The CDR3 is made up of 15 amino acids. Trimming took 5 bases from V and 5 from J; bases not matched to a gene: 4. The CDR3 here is CASSRGQGANNEQFF. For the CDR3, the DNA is TGTGCCAGCAGTCGGGGACAGGGGGCGAACAATGAGCAGTTCTTC.

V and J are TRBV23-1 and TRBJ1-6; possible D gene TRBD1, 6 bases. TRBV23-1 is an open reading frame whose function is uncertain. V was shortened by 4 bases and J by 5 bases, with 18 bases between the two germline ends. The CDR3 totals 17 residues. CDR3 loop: CASSPRGGESDNSPLHF. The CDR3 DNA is TGCGCCAGCAGTCCCCGGGGGGGCGAGTCGGATAATTCACCCCTCCACTTT.

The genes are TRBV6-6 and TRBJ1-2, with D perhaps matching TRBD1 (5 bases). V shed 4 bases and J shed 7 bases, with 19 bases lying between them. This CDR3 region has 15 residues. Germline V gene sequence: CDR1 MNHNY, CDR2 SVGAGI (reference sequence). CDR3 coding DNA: TGTGCCAGCAGTTCAGGGATGGGGCGGATCGGTGGCTACACCTTC. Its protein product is CASSSGMGRIGGYTF.

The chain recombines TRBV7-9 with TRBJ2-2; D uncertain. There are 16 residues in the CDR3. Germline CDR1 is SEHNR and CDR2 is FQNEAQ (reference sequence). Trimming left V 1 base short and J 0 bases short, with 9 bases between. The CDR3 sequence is CASSLGMGSNTGELFF. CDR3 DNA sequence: TGTGCCAGCAGCTTAGGGATGGGATCGAACACCGGGGAGCTGTTTTTT. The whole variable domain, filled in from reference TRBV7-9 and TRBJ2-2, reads DTGVSQNPRHKITKRGQNVTFRCDPISEHNRLYWYRQTLGQGPEFLTYFQNEAQLEKSRLLSDRFSAERPKGSFSTLEIQRTEQGDSAMYLCASSLGMGSNTGELFFGEGSRLTVL.

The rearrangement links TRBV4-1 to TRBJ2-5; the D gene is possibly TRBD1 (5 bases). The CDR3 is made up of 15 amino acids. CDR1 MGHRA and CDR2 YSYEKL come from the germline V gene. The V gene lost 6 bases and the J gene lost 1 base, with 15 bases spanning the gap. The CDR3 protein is CASRGWARAQETQYF. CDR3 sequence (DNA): TGCGCCAGCAGGGGATGGGCCAGGGCCCAAGAGACCCAGTACTTC.

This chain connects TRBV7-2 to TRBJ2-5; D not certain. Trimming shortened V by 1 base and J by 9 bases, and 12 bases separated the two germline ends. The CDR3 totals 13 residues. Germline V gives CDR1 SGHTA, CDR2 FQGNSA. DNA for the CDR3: TGTGCCAGCAGCTTAGGGGCGACGACGGCCCAGTACTTC. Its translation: CASSLGATTAQYF.

CDR3 DNA sequence: TGCGCCAGCAGCTCCCTCCTTGGCATACTTAGCACAGATACGCAGTATTTT. It yields the protein CASSSLLGILSTDTQYF. This rearrangement joins TRBV5-1 to TRBJ2-3, with D hard to call. There are 17 residues in the CDR3. V was trimmed by 3 bases and J by 0 bases, leaving 17 bases between them. Germline V CDR1 and CDR2: SGHRS, YFSETQ.

The CDR3 DNA reads as TGTGCCAGCAGCGTAGCTCCGTTGGGGTTGGGTGAAAAACTGTTTTTT. This codes for CASSVAPLGLGEKLFF. The chain couples TRBV9 to TRBJ1-4, with D unresolved. V lost 0 bases and J lost 7, with 16 bases in between. The CDR3 length is 16 residues. Germline values: CDR1 SGDLS, CDR2 YYNGEE.